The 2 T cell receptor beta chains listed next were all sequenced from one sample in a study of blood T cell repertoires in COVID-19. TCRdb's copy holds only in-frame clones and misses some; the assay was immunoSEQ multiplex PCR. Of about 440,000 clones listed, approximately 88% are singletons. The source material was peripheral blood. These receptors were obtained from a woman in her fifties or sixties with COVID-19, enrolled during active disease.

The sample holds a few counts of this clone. The CDR3 is CASSQLEDTQYF. The CDR3 bases are TGTGCCAGCAGCCAACTAGAAGATACGCAGTATTTT. V usage is TRBV4-2 and J usage is TRBJ2-3; the D is unclear. V was cut by 2 bases and J by 5 bases, with 5 bases left in between. The CDR3 extends over 12 amino acids. The germline V gene encodes CDR1 LGHNA and CDR2 YNFKEQ.

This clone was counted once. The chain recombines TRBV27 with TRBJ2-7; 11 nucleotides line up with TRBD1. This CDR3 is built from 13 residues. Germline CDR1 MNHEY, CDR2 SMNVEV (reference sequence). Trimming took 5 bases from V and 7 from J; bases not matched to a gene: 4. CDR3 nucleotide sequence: TGTGCCAGCAGTCTCAGGGACAGGGGGGAGCAGTACTTC. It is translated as CASSLRDRGEQYF.